The next 27 T cell receptor beta chains were all read from a single sample in a study of vaccination and CD4 T cells after COVID-19 (dated by TCRdb to the early 2020s). The sample's treatment or condition label, decoded: roughly 11-day PBMC culture with coronavirus spike peptide pools or control peptides (ViraFEST assay). Receptor libraries were prepared by PCR. Sequencing took place on an Illumina iSeq 100. DNA from cultured CD4+ T cells was subjected to TCR sequencing with the Oncomine TCR Beta short-read assay at the Johns Hopkins FTIC core. TCRdb reanalyzed the raw reads on its own, using fastp at Q25 for trimming and MiXCR for clone calling, and kept in-frame beta chains. Duplicate CDR3 protein sequences are folded into a single record with the most common DNA and genes. This sample has 9,500 to 15,000 distinct CDR3 sequences in its table, and 20% to 25% of those were observed once. Roughly 13% of the sample is in the top ten clones.

No antigens are known for them. This sample comprised CD4+ T cells from blood, cultured in vitro, obtained before SARS-CoV-2 vaccination. These receptors were collected from a human donor who received a COVID-19 vaccine.

The chain joins TRBV20-1 to TRBJ1-2; maybe TRBD1 (6 bases). Germline values: CDR1 DFQATT, CDR2 SNEGSKA (reference sequence). V lost 5 bases and J 4 bases, leaving 20 bases between the germline ends. The CDR3 extends over 15 amino acids. The CDR3 loop reads CSAAASGAGSYGYTF. CDR3 nucleotides: TGCAGTGCTGCTGCTTCAGGGGCAGGATCCTATGGCTACACCTTC.

The table lists this clonotype with a few counts. V and J are TRBV24-1 and TRBJ1-4, with a possible D match to TRBD1 (5 bases). Trimming pared 3 bases from V and 4 bases from J, leaving 14 bases between. The CDR3 totals 16 residues. CDR1 and CDR2 from the germline V gene are KGHDR and SFDVKD. The CDR3 loop is CATSDPPPGVNEKLFF. Here the CDR3 DNA reads TGTGCCACCAGTGATCCCCCCCCGGGGGTTAATGAAAAACTGTTTTTT.

This clonotype was seen a few times. This chain joins TRBV6-2 or TRBV6-3 and TRBJ2-6, with 11 bases fitting TRBD1. The germline V gene encodes CDR1 MNHEY and CDR2 SVGEGT. The junction had 12 bases not matched to a gene; V was cut back by 5 bases and J by 0 bases. CDR3 length: 20 residues. In DNA form, the CDR3 reads TGTGCCAGCAGTCGTAGGCCCCCCGGGACAGGGGGCTCTGGGGCCAACGTCCTGACTTTC. It specifies CASSRRPPGTGGSGANVLTF.

This clonotype was counted a few times. The V gene is TRBV24-1, the J gene TRBJ2-1; 14 bases agree with TRBD2. Germline loops: CDR1 KGHDR, CDR2 SFDVKD. This CDR3 comprises 18 residues. V was pared by 2 bases and J by 2 bases, with 4 bases of the junction left unmatched. Here the CDR3 DNA reads TGTGCCACCAGTGATTCCGGGACTAGCGGGGGACCCTACAATGAGCAGTTCTTC. This sequence encodes CATSDSGTSGGPYNEQFF.

This clonotype appeared a few times. J is TRBJ2-4 and V is TRBV20-1; D is unclear. CDR1 is DFQATT and CDR2 is SNEGSKA in the germline V gene (reference sequence). V shed 3 bases and J shed 6 bases, with 6 bases lying between them. The CDR3 consists of 11 residues. CDR3 in amino acids: CSASLRNIQYF. CDR3 nucleotides: TGCAGTGCTAGTTTGAGAAACATTCAGTACTTC.

This clonotype has only a few counts. The rearrangement links TRBV5-1 to TRBJ1-2, with D perhaps matching TRBD1 (5 bases). Germline V gene sequence: CDR1 SGHRS, CDR2 YFSETQ. The V end lost 4 bases, the J end lost 4 bases, and 14 bases lay between the germline ends. This CDR3 contains 14 residues. The CDR3 spells CASSRGADTYGYTF. CDR3 in DNA: TGCGCCAGCAGCCGAGGGGCGGATACCTATGGCTACACCTTC.

The rearrangement uses TRBV3-1 and TRBJ2-1; 8 bases align to TRBD2. Germline CDR1 and CDR2: LGHDT and YNNKEL (reference sequence). This CDR3 region has 15 residues. The J segment lost 6 bases and the V segment lost 4 bases, leaving 8 bases of the junction unmatched. Written as DNA, the CDR3 is TGTGCCAGCAGCCTAAACGGGGGGGCCCTCAATGAGCAGTTCTTC. Translating it yields CASSLNGGALNEQFF.

J is TRBJ1-1 and V is TRBV6-5; D perhaps matches TRBD1 (6 bases). The CDR3 runs 14 residues. V was pared by 2 bases and J by 0 bases, with 7 bases between. CDR1 is MNHEY and CDR2 is SVGAGI in the germline V gene. CDR3 sequence (DNA): TGTGCCAGCAGTTACAGGGGGTTGAACACTGAAGCTTTCTTT. Its protein is CASSYRGLNTEAFF.

The chain joins TRBV3-1 to TRBJ2-3, with D uncertain. The ends were cut back, 1 base at V and 4 bases at J, with 12 bases in the middle. Germline values: CDR1 LGHDT, CDR2 YNNKEL (reference sequence). This CDR3 has 15 amino acids. The CDR3 protein is CASSQAYASSDTQYF. The CDR3 DNA is TGTGCCAGCAGCCAAGCCTATGCGTCCTCAGATACGCAGTATTTT.

This clonotype has a handful of counts. The chain joins TRBV6-7 to TRBJ1-3; unclear D gene. TRBV6-7 qualifies as an ORF whose function is uncertain. V lost 2 bases and J lost 6, with 17 bases in between. CDR3 length equals 16 residues. CDR3 loop: CASSYNNLMGENTIYF. As DNA, the CDR3 is TGTGCCAGCAGTTACAATAACTTAATGGGCGAAAACACCATATATTTT.

The chain joins TRBV5-1 to TRBJ2-2, with 12 bases identical to TRBD2. The CDR3 consists of 16 residues. The germline gives CDR1 SGHRS, CDR2 YFSETQ. J was trimmed by 3 bases and V by 1 base; bases with no gene match: 1. CDR3 residues: CASSLRLAGDTGELFF. In DNA, the CDR3 is TGCGCCAGCAGCTTGAGACTAGCGGGGGACACCGGGGAGCTGTTTTTT. Supplemented by reference TRBV5-1 and TRBJ2-2, the full variable domain reads KAGVTQTPRYLIKTRGQQVTLSCSPISGHRSVSWYQQTPGQGLQFLFEYFSETQRNKGNFPGRFSGRQFSNSRSEMNVSTLELGDSALYLCASSLRLAGDTGELFFGEGSRLTVL.

The sample holds a few counts of this clonotype. The V gene is TRBV4-1, the J gene TRBJ1-6, with D possibly being TRBD1 (6 bases). The CDR3 has 17 amino acids. Per germline, CDR1 MGHRA and CDR2 YSYEKL. The V and J ends lost 1 base and 0 bases respectively, with 10 bases between them. The CDR3 DNA sequence: TGCGCCAGCAGCCAAGTAAGGGGACACTCCTATAATTCACCCCTCCACTTT. Translated, it gives CASSQVRGHSYNSPLHF.

The V call is TRBV12-3 or TRBV12-4, the J call TRBJ1-5, with D possibly being TRBD1 (5 bases). This CDR3 is built from 12 residues. Between the trimmed V and J ends, which lost 3 bases and 6 bases, there was a span of 6 bases. This CDR3 is CASSFGGQPQHF. The CDR3 DNA reads TGTGCCAGCAGTTTCGGGGGTCAGCCCCAGCATTTT.

In this sample, this clonotype turned up once. CDR3 coding DNA: TGTGCCAGCAGCTATAGAATAGGGCAGGCGAGGGAGACCCAGTACTTC. Its translation: CASSYRIGQARETQYF. This chain connects TRBV5-6 to TRBJ2-5; D is ambiguous. Germline CDR1 is SGHDT and CDR2 is YYEEEE. The CDR3 spans 16 residues. The V end lost 3 bases, the J end lost 5 bases, and 20 bases lay between the germline ends. The full variable domain, its missing parts supplied by reference TRBV5-6 and TRBJ2-5, is DAGVTQSPTHLIKTRGQQVTLRCSPKSGHDTVSWYQQALGQGPQFIFQYYEEEERQRGNFPDRFSGHQFPNYSSELNVNALLLGDSALYLCASSYRIGQARETQYFGPGTRLLVL.

In its sample, this clonotype was seen a few times. This chain joins TRBV7-2 and TRBJ1-2; maybe TRBD1 (6 bases). Trimming took off 5 bases at V and 1 base at J, with 14 bases between the two ends. There are 15 residues in the CDR3. Germline loops: CDR1 SGHTA, CDR2 FQGNSA. The chain's CDR3 is CASSQTLQGNYGYTF. The CDR3 DNA follows: TGTGCCAGCAGCCAAACACTACAGGGTAACTATGGCTACACCTTC.

This chain connects TRBV12-3 or TRBV12-4 to TRBJ2-4; 13 bases line up with TRBD2. V lost 6 bases to trimming and J lost 0 bases; unmatched junction nucleotides: 2. This CDR3 comprises 16 residues. CDR3 residues: CASRLAGGLAKNIQYF. CDR3 bases: TGTGCCAGCAGACTAGCGGGGGGGCTAGCCAAAAACATTCAGTACTTC.

The chain has TRBV11-3 and TRBJ2-7; TRBD2 might be the D (6 bases). The length of the CDR3 is 14 residues. Germline assignment: CDR1 SGHNT and CDR2 YENEEA. V lost 5 bases and J 7 bases, leaving 18 bases between the germline ends. As DNA, the CDR3 is TGTGCCAGCAGCCCCCTGGTAGGAGGGAGGGAGCAGTACTTC. Translation: CASSPLVGGREQYF.

The chain uses TRBV2 and TRBJ1-1; TRBD1 agrees at 9 bases. J was trimmed by 1 base and V by 11 bases; bases with no gene match: 14. The CDR3 totals 16 residues. Germline lookup yields CDR1 SNHLY and CDR2 FYNNEI. CDR3 in amino acids: CAGVRPTTGGNTEAFF. CDR3 DNA: TGTGCCGGAGTCAGGCCGACGACAGGGGGGAACACTGAAGCTTTCTTT.

This clonotype was recorded a few times. The chain employs TRBV12-5 and TRBJ1-2; D not resolved. Trimming shortened V by 5 bases and J by 4 bases, and 17 bases separated the two germline ends. This CDR3 has 15 amino acids. CDR1 and CDR2 (germline): LGHNT, FRNRAP. In DNA, the CDR3 is TGTGCTAGTGGTGCCCCGGGGTTAGGGTTCTATGGCTACACCTTC. This translates into CASGAPGLGFYGYTF.

This clonotype has just a few counts. The V and J genes are TRBV10-3 and TRBJ1-1, with D perhaps TRBD1 (5 bases). V lost 3 bases to trimming and J lost 0 bases, with 14 bases between them. The CDR3 runs 16 residues. Germline loops: CDR1 ENHRY, CDR2 SYGVKD. The CDR3 is CAISEIARQLNTEAFF. In DNA form, the CDR3 reads TGTGCCATCAGTGAAATTGCCCGACAGCTGAACACTGAAGCTTTCTTT.

This chain connects TRBV6-5 to TRBJ1-6; 8 positions match TRBD1. Unmatched junction bases numbered 7, after V lost 0 bases and J lost 6 bases. In germline, CDR1 is MNHEY, CDR2 SVGAGI. This CDR3 has 17 amino acids. In DNA, the CDR3 is TGTGCCAGCAGTTACTCGGGACAGGCTTGGGGTAATTCACCCCTCCACTTT. Amino acid sequence: CASSYSGQAWGNSPLHF.

CDR3 sequence reads: CASSPGTGSQTQYF. The DNA of the CDR3 is TGTGCCAGCAGCCCCGGGACAGGGAGCCAGACCCAGTACTTC. This chain joins TRBV12-3 or TRBV12-4 and TRBJ2-5; 9 bases are shared with TRBD1. The ends lost 6 bases at V and 6 bases at J; junction bases unmatched: 8. This CDR3 has 14 amino acids.

The chain is built from TRBV20-1 and TRBJ1-2; no firm D call. Germline V gene data show CDR1 as DFQATT and CDR2 as SNEGSKA (reference sequence). Trimming shortened V by 0 bases and J by 0 bases, and 11 bases separated the two germline ends. CDR3 length: 15 amino acids. The CDR3 region is CSARDPGGANYGYTF. The CDR3 DNA reads TGCAGTGCTAGAGATCCAGGCGGGGCTAACTATGGCTACACCTTC.

This clonotype appeared a few times. This chain joins TRBV2 and TRBJ1-5; weak D call: TRBD1 (5 bases). There are 16 residues in the CDR3. Trimming cost V 6 bases and J 0 bases, with 15 bases left between them. In germline, CDR1 is SNHLY, CDR2 FYNNEI. CDR3 nucleotides: TGTGCCAGCAGGGAGGGGAGCAGTTATAGCAATCAGCCCCAGCATTTT. Its protein product is CASREGSSYSNQPQHF.

This clonotype was found once. The chain recombines TRBV7-2 with TRBJ1-5; TRBD1 matches at 9 bases. Germline lookup yields CDR1 SGHTA and CDR2 FQGNSA. The CDR3 sequence is 14 residues long. V gave up 5 bases and J gave up 7 bases; unmatched junction bases: 6. Written as DNA, the CDR3 is TGTGCCAGCAGCCACGGGACAGGGAAACAGCCCCAGCATTTT. Amino acid sequence: CASSHGTGKQPQHF.

This clonotype rates as medium-sized (0.01 to 0.1%). The chain couples TRBV2 to TRBJ1-5; D ambiguous. With 4 bases removed from V and 0 bases from J, the gap between germline ends came to 10 bases. Germline V lookup: CDR1 SNHLY, CDR2 FYNNEI. The CDR3 covers 15 residues. CDR3 loop: CASSGEVNSNQPQHF. As DNA, the CDR3 is TGTGCCAGCAGTGGGGAAGTGAATAGCAATCAGCCCCAGCATTTT.

This chain connects TRBV9 to TRBJ2-6; no clear D gene. Trimming took 4 bases from V and 0 from J, leaving 11 bases between them. Germline V gene data show CDR1 as SGDLS and CDR2 as YYNGEE. The CDR3 contains 16 residues. In DNA, the CDR3 is TGTGCCAGCAGCCTCAGACTGAGCTCTGGGGCCAACGTCCTGACTTTC. Residues: CASSLRLSSGANVLTF.